Listed here are 28 T cell receptor beta chains from one sample, sequenced in a study of beta chain features in type 1 diabetes. Every bit of the isolated RNA underwent reverse transcription, so sequencing read expressed TCRB transcripts. TCRdb's copy holds only in-frame clones and misses some; the assay was immunoSEQ multiplex PCR. Counted here are fewer than 150,000 clones, 6.9% occurring once; the ten biggest clones make up around 1.3%. Material: central memory CD4+ T cells from blood. The receptor source for this set is a woman aged 25 to 39 in good health.

This clone has just a few counts. V and J are TRBV7-2 and TRBJ1-4; D is possibly TRBD1 (5 bases). Trimming removed 2 bases from V and 5 bases from J, with 12 bases in between. The CDR3 sequence is 15 residues long. Looked up from germline, CDR1 is SGHTA and CDR2 is FQGNSA. The CDR3 DNA is TGTGCCAGCAGCTTATCCAGGGTGGGAAATGAAAAACTGTTTTTT. This sequence encodes CASSLSRVGNEKLFF.

The chain employs TRBV18 and TRBJ2-5; D is perhaps TRBD2 (5 bases). Germline CDR1 KGHSH, CDR2 LQKENI. V was shortened by 1 base and J by 4 bases, with 7 bases between the two germline ends. The CDR3 length is 13 residues. CDR3 protein: CASSPQRGETQYF. In nucleotides, the CDR3 is TGTGCCAGCTCACCACAACGGGGAGAGACCCAGTACTTC. Full variable domain (rest looked up from reference TRBV18 and TRBJ2-5): NAGVMQNPRHLVRRRGQEARLRCSPMKGHSHVYWYRQLPEEGLKFMVYLQKENIIDESGMPKERFSAEFPKEGPSILRIQQVVRGDSAAYFCASSPQRGETQYFGPGTRLLVL.

The chain uses TRBV10-3 and TRBJ1-1; no clear D gene. Germline CDR1 reads ENHRY; CDR2 reads SYGVKD. The CDR3 is 13 amino acids. V lost 11 bases, J lost 1 base, and 14 bases lay in between. CDR3 amino acids: CAAAELGNTEAFF. Here the CDR3 DNA reads TGTGCCGCCGCAGAACTAGGGAACACTGAAGCTTTCTTT.

Many counts were recorded for this clone. The V call is TRBV7-2, the J call TRBJ2-4; the D is unclear. The V end lost 0 bases, the J end lost 0 bases, and 9 bases lay between the germline ends. Germline values: CDR1 SGHTA, CDR2 FQGNSA. The CDR3 is 16 amino acids. The CDR3 spells CASSLAATQAKNIQYF. CDR3 in DNA: TGTGCCAGCAGCTTAGCGGCCACCCAAGCCAAAAACATTCAGTACTTC.

The rearrangement uses TRBV6-5 and TRBJ2-7, with 11 bases identical to TRBD1. Germline trimming cut 2 bases from V and 7 bases from J; bases unmatched to any gene: 7. CDR1 and CDR2 (germline): MNHEY, SVGAGI. This CDR3 is built from 15 residues. As DNA, the CDR3 is TGTGCCAGCAGTTACACGGGACAGGGGGGCCTGGAGCAGTACTTC. Its translation is CASSYTGQGGLEQYF.

This clone was detected ten times or more. The same CDR3 also results from other DNA sequences found in this sample. The chain links TRBV7-9 to TRBJ2-3, with D possibly TRBD1 on 5 matching bases. There are 14 residues in the CDR3. Trimming removed 1 base from V and 4 bases from J, with 9 bases in between. The germline V gene encodes CDR1 SEHNR and CDR2 FQNEAQ (reference sequence). The CDR3 sequence is CASSLGQGADTQYF. The DNA for the CDR3 is TGTGCCAGCAGCTTAGGGCAGGGCGCAGATACGCAGTATTTT.

This clone has just a few counts. The chain employs TRBV2 and TRBJ2-5, with a tentative D call TRBD1 (5 bases). CDR3 size: 15 residues. Germline CDR1 reads SNHLY; CDR2 reads FYNNEI. Between the trimmed V and J ends, which lost 4 bases and 9 bases, there was a span of 21 bases. The DNA for the CDR3 is TGTGCCAGCAGTGTCCAGGGCCTTCTCAATCGGGCCCAGTACTTC. Protein: CASSVQGLLNRAQYF. Variable domain in full (rest from reference TRBV2 and TRBJ2-5): EPEVTQTPSHQVTQMGQEVILRCVPISNHLYFYWYRQILGQKVEFLVSFYNNEISEKSEIFDDQFSVERPDGSNFTLKIRSTKLEDSAMYFCASSVQGLLNRAQYFGPGTRLLVL.

Only a few counts were recorded for this clone. V and J are TRBV7-3 and TRBJ1-1; 9 bases agree with TRBD1. J was trimmed by 0 bases and V by 4 bases; bases with no gene match: 6. Germline values: CDR1 SGHTA, CDR2 FQGTGA. The CDR3 is 16 amino acids. The CDR3 loop is CASSSQGAGMNTEAFF. The CDR3 bases are TGTGCCAGCAGCTCACAGGGGGCGGGAATGAACACTGAAGCTTTCTTT. The full variable domain, rest sourced from reference TRBV7-3 and TRBJ1-1, is GAGVSQTPSNKVTEKGKYVELRCDPISGHTALYWYRQSLGQGPEFLIYFQGTGAADDSGLPNDRFFAVRPEGSVSTLKIQRTERGDSAVYLCASSSQGAGMNTEAFFGQGTRLTVV.

This clone was picked up a small number of times. The chain joins TRBV6-1 to TRBJ1-1, with TRBD1 identical over 7 bases. V lost 6 bases, J lost 1 base, and 2 bases stayed unmatched. The CDR3 consists of 13 residues. Germline assignment: CDR1 MNHNS and CDR2 SASEGT. The CDR3 sequence: CASRRQGNTEAFF. The CDR3 nucleotides read TGTGCCAGCAGAAGACAGGGGAACACTGAAGCTTTCTTT.

This rearrangement joins TRBV7-3 to TRBJ1-1; D not resolved. V was trimmed by 6 bases and J by 0 bases, leaving 5 bases between them. This CDR3 is built from 12 residues. Germline lookup yields CDR1 SGHTA and CDR2 FQGTGA. CDR3 in amino acids: CASRGVNTEAFF. CDR3 DNA sequence: TGTGCCAGCAGGGGAGTGAACACTGAAGCTTTCTTT.

The chain couples TRBV4-3 to TRBJ2-1; weak D call: TRBD1 (6 bases). CDR1 is LGHNA, CDR2 YSLEER, per germline. Trimming cost V 1 base and J 6 bases, with 13 bases left between them. The CDR3 contains 15 residues. Here the CDR3 reads CASSQGGQWGNEQFF. The CDR3 coding sequence is TGCGCCAGCAGCCAAGGAGGACAGTGGGGCAATGAGCAGTTCTTC.

In this sample, this clone turned up a few times. This chain joins TRBV7-2 and TRBJ2-3; 12 positions match TRBD2. V shed 5 bases, J shed 3 bases, and the junction held 6 bases outside the gene matches. The V gene's germline CDR1 is SGHTA and CDR2 FQGNSA. The CDR3 sequence is 16 residues long. DNA of the CDR3: TGTGCCAGCAGCATCGTTGGACTAGCGGGGACAGATACGCAGTATTTT. As protein: CASSIVGLAGTDTQYF.

This clone was seen ten or more times. The rearrangement uses TRBV19 and TRBJ1-2, with D possibly being TRBD1 (6 bases). The CDR3 runs 15 residues. The V end was cut by 2 bases, the J end by 2 bases, with 12 bases between. The V gene's germline CDR1 is LNHDA and CDR2 SQIVND (reference sequence). The CDR3 is CASSIKFDRNYGYTF. The CDR3 DNA sequence: TGTGCCAGTAGTATAAAATTCGACAGGAACTATGGCTACACCTTC.

The V and J genes are TRBV6-5 and TRBJ2-1, with 9 bases matching TRBD2. Germline V gene sequence: CDR1 MNHEY, CDR2 SVGAGI. With V trimmed by 6 bases and J by 7 bases, 10 bases remained unmatched. This CDR3 has 15 residues. As DNA, the CDR3 is TGTGCCAGCAGCTTCGGCGGGGGGGGGCGGAATGAGCAGTTCTTC. Encoded protein: CASSFGGGGRNEQFF.

The chain has TRBV6-1 and TRBJ2-5; 7 positions match TRBD1. The CDR3 contains 15 residues. Germline lookup yields CDR1 MNHNS and CDR2 SASEGT. V shed 1 base and J 4 bases; nucleotides not matched to a gene: 6. The DNA for the CDR3 is TGTGCCAGCAGTGAAGACAGGGGTTCGGGAGAGACCCAGTACTTC. Protein: CASSEDRGSGETQYF.

The chain has TRBV15 and TRBJ1-5, with TRBD1 identical over 8 bases. This CDR3 contains 15 residues. Germline-derived CDR1 and CDR2 are LNHNV and YYDKDF (reference sequence). The ends lost 3 bases at V and 6 bases at J; junction bases unmatched: 7. CDR3 nucleotide sequence: TGTGCCACCAGCAGGTGGACAGGGATTGCTCAGCCCCAGCATTTT. Translated: CATSRWTGIAQPQHF. Full variable domain (missing parts from reference TRBV15 and TRBJ1-5): DAMVIQNPRYQVTQFGKPVTLSCSQTLNHNVMYWYQQKSSQAPKLLFHYYDKDFNNEADTPDNFQSRRPNTSFCFLDIRSPGLGDTAMYLCATSRWTGIAQPQHFGDGTRLSIL.

The J gene is TRBJ1-6, the V gene TRBV30; D gene ambiguous. The CDR3 has 14 residues. The germline gives CDR1 GTSNPN, CDR2 SVGIG (reference sequence). The V end lost 0 bases, the J end lost 11 bases, and 14 bases lay between the germline ends. Written as DNA, the CDR3 is TGTGCCTGGAGTGTACCCCCTCAGCGGCCACCCCTCCACTTT. Encoded protein: CAWSVPPQRPPLHF. Full variable domain (rest looked up from reference TRBV30 and TRBJ1-6): SQTIHQWPATLVQPVGSPLSLECTVEGTSNPNLYWYRQAAGRGLQLLFYSVGIGQISSEVPQNLSASRPQDRQFILSSKKLLLSDSGFYLCAWSVPPQRPPLHFGNGTRLTVT.

This clone appeared a few times. This chain uses TRBV18 with TRBJ2-2; 9 bases are a match to TRBD2. Germline lookup yields CDR1 KGHSH and CDR2 LQKENI. The CDR3 extends over 20 amino acids. The trim removed 1 base at V and 3 bases at J, leaving 15 bases unmatched. The CDR3 loop is CASSPRIRSLAGTHTGELFF. The CDR3 DNA reads TGTGCCAGCTCACCACGGATTAGGTCGCTAGCGGGAACCCACACCGGGGAGCTGTTTTTT.

This clone turned up a few times. V is TRBV6-6 and J is TRBJ2-1; the D is unclear. Trimming removed 5 bases at V and 7 bases at J, with 6 bases between. Germline values: CDR1 MNHNY, CDR2 SVGAGI (reference sequence). CDR3 length: 11 amino acids. CDR3 sequence (DNA): TGTGCCAGCAGTGCGGAGAATGAGCAGTTCTTC. Its translation: CASSAENEQFF.

This clone was detected a few times. This chain links TRBV5-6 with TRBJ2-1, with 10 bases fitting TRBD2. This CDR3 is built from 15 residues. In germline, CDR1 is SGHDT, CDR2 YYEEEE. With 3 bases clipped from V and 2 bases from J, the junction kept 2 bases outside the gene matches. This CDR3 is CASSSSGRAYNEQFF. In DNA form, the CDR3 reads TGTGCCAGCAGCTCAAGCGGGAGGGCCTACAATGAGCAGTTCTTC.

The chain recombines TRBV4-1 with TRBJ2-3; D is perhaps TRBD2 (5 bases). This CDR3 spans 16 amino acids. Looked up from germline, CDR1 is MGHRA and CDR2 is YSYEKL. V was shortened by 0 bases and J by 4 bases, with 14 bases between the two germline ends. The CDR3 protein is CASSQDFLGSADTQYF. In DNA form, the CDR3 reads TGCGCCAGCAGCCAAGATTTTTTAGGGAGCGCAGATACGCAGTATTTT.

Only a few counts were recorded for this clone. The chain employs TRBV6-5 and TRBJ1-1; D is ambiguous. Germline V CDR1 and CDR2: MNHEY, SVGAGI. The V end was cut by 6 bases, the J end by 6 bases, with 17 bases between. The CDR3 contains 14 residues. CDR3 protein: CASSHRMSRAEAFF. CDR3 bases: TGTGCCAGCAGCCACCGGATGAGTCGGGCTGAAGCTTTCTTT.

V and J are TRBV9 and TRBJ2-1, with D possibly TRBD1 on 5 matching bases. Germline V gene data show CDR1 as SGDLS and CDR2 as YYNGEE. Deletions cut 2 bases from V and 5 bases from J, with 11 bases between. This CDR3 has 14 residues. The CDR3 nucleotides are TGTGCCAGCAGCGTTTCCCCGGACAACAATGAGCAGTTCTTC. Translating gives CASSVSPDNNEQFF.

A few counts support this clone. The CDR3 DNA reads as TGTGCCAGCAAACTAGCGGGAGCTTCCGAGCAGTACTTC. It codes for CASKLAGASEQYF. This chain joins TRBV7-2 and TRBJ2-7; 11 bases are a match to TRBD2. Germline loops: CDR1 SGHTA, CDR2 FQGNSA. This CDR3 contains 13 residues. After removal of 7 bases from V and 6 bases from J, the junction contained 5 bases not matched to a gene.

This chain connects TRBV5-6 to TRBJ1-5; TRBD1 aligns across 8 bases. CDR3 size: 15 residues. V shed 2 bases, J shed 7 bases, and the junction held 8 bases outside the gene matches. Germline CDR1 SGHDT, CDR2 YYEEEE. CDR3 DNA: TGTGCCAGCAGCTTTGGGGGAAGACAGGGGCAGCCCCAGCATTTT. This encodes CASSFGGRQGQPQHF.

This chain uses TRBV5-6 with TRBJ1-4; D is ambiguous. CDR1 is SGHDT, CDR2 YYEEEE, per germline. Trimming removed 1 base at V and 0 bases at J, with 4 bases between. There are 14 residues in the CDR3. Here the CDR3 DNA reads TGTGCCAGCAGCTTGTCCGCAACTAATGAAAAACTGTTTTTT. Translated, it gives CASSLSATNEKLFF.

This clone was seen at least ten times. The chain combines TRBV7-9 with TRBJ2-4, with D possibly TRBD2 on 6 matching bases. Per germline, CDR1 SEHNR and CDR2 FQNEAQ (reference sequence). This CDR3 region has 14 residues. V gave up 3 bases and J gave up 8 bases, with 14 bases separating them. Here the CDR3 reads CASSFIGTQHIQYF. CDR3 nucleotide sequence: TGTGCCAGCAGCTTTATAGGGACTCAGCACATTCAGTACTTC.

The sample holds a few counts of this clone. The rearrangement uses TRBV9 and TRBJ1-2, with a possible D match to TRBD1 (6 bases). The CDR3 is 14 amino acids. Trimming took off 4 bases at V and 6 bases at J, with 16 bases between the two ends. Per germline, CDR1 SGDLS and CDR2 YYNGEE. The CDR3, as DNA: TGTGCCAGCAGCCCAGAAGTAGGGGGTCATGGCTACACCTTC. Protein sequence: CASSPEVGGHGYTF.